The text below deals with one T cell receptor beta chain. The clone's antigen remains unknown. One end of the junction is discordant with germline, which a read error may explain. This sample includes further DNA sequences coding for the same CDR3. The data were obtained in a study of OX40 agonist ivuxolimab in advanced cancers. About the investigation overall: Ivuxolimab, which targeted the costimulatory receptor OX40 (CD134), was an agonistic, fully human IgG2 monoclonal antibody. Intravenous ivuxolimab was administered to patients every 2 weeks at six dose levels: 0.01, 0.1, 0.3, 1.5, 3 and 10 mg/kg. Among the roughly 54 dose-escalation patients, around 20 had hepatocellular carcinoma, 15 or so melanoma, 9 renal cell carcinoma and 9 head and neck cancer. The dose-escalation cohort was almost 85% male with a mean age of approximately 60 years, ranging from roughly 20 to 80. Prior anti-PD-1, anti-PD-L1 or anti-CTLA-4 therapy was permitted, and 30% to 50% of dose-escalation patients had received checkpoint inhibitors. Three dose-escalation patients achieved partial responses, one with hepatocellular carcinoma and two with cutaneous melanoma. The point of sequencing TCRbeta in the periphery was to test whether ivuxolimab changed TCR sequence diversity and drove clonal T-cell expansion. The paper describes the monotherapy dose-escalation part (N of about 47 patients) of the phase I trial of ivuxolimab. Points the paper makes about the study in general: Low levels of normalized T-cell clonal expansion were also seen in some nonresponding patients. After ivuxolimab, CD8+ T cells had more expanded clones than CD4+ T cells on average. In partial responders in the 0.1-3.0 mg/kg groups, normalized peripheral clonal expansion was found to be among the lowest, especially among CD8+ T cells. The antigen specificity of the peripheral T cells that underwent clonal expansion was not determined. At doses of 0.1 to 3.0 mg/kg, clonal expansion of both CD4+ and CD8+ T cells in blood was seen between baseline and week 6.

The CDR3 contains 15 residues, cysteine and phenylalanine counted. Only the CDR3 DNA stays, 45 bases, in frame from base 1. Sequences MNHEY (CDR1) and SMNVEV (CDR2) are obtained from the germline V gene (reference sequence). Patients with a history of autoimmune disease or receiving systemic immunosuppression were excluded from the trial. Peripheral blood for TCR sequencing was collected from all dose cohorts at baseline, on cycle 4 day 1, and on cycle 7 day 1. Samples came from an open-label, multicenter, first-in-human phase I dose-escalation trial of ivuxolimab. Adults with locally advanced or metastatic melanoma, renal cell carcinoma, hepatocellular carcinoma or head and neck squamous cell carcinoma were enrolled in the trial. Before TCR sequencing, CD4+ T cells and CD8+ T cells from peripheral blood were sorted into separate populations. Genomic DNA was isolated from the sorted cells so that the TCRbeta CDR3 region could be sequenced. The immunoSEQ Assay was used for sequencing of TCRbeta CDR3 regions. TCRdb took over this immuneACCESS table, retaining in-frame rearrangements with V and J assigned. Such tables are incomplete; in checked studies, under half of the missing clones stem from an unresolved V gene, and the remainder is unexplained. This sample comprises around 80,000 clones, around nine tenths of them detected only once. About 2.5% of the sample goes to the ten largest clones.

The chain couples TRBV27 to TRBJ1-5; the D gene lacks a confident call. The sequence was obtained from an adult with an advanced solid tumor such as melanoma, head and neck, liver or kidney cancer. The material was CD4+ or CD8+ T cells sorted from blood, obtained in a trial of the OX40 agonist ivuxolimab. The bases read TGCGCCAGCAGATCGGCACAGTCCCTAAATCAGCCCCAGCATTTT. This codes for CASRSAQSLNQPQHF.